Listed below are T cell receptor beta chains from one sample, sequenced in a study of T cell changes during pregnancy in multiple sclerosis. TCRdb's copy holds only in-frame clones and misses some; the assay was immunoSEQ multiplex PCR. Of some 13,000 clones in the sample, approximately 90% were seen once. This material consisted of CD8+ T cells from peripheral blood mononuclear cells, taken in the second trimester of pregnancy. These receptors were obtained from a female donor in good health, enrolled as a control in a pregnancy study. The CDR3 runs from the conserved cysteine through the conserved F or W. The order of the fields is J gene, D gene, clone size, V gene, CDR3 DNA, CDR3 protein. A D gene is named only where the DNA matches it firmly. Only some rows state a clone size, as once, few, many or a class for expanded clones.

j_call: TRBJ1-2; d_call: .; clone_size: few; v_call: TRBV29-1; cdr3_nt: TGCAGCGTGGGCGACGAATTGACTCGGGGCTATGGCTACACCTTC; cdr3_aa: CSVGDELTRGYGYTF
j_call: TRBJ2-1; d_call: TRBD2; clone_size: .; v_call: TRBV13; cdr3_nt: TGTGCCAGCAGCTTACGGTCTTTAGCGGGAGGGCGGAATGAGCAGTTCTTC; cdr3_aa: CASSLRSLAGGRNEQFF
j_call: TRBJ2-3; d_call: TRBD2; clone_size: few; v_call: TRBV2; cdr3_nt: TGTGCCAGCAGTCCGACTAGCGGGGGGCGGACAGATACGCAGTATTTT; cdr3_aa: CASSPTSGGRTDTQYF
j_call: TRBJ1-2; d_call: .; clone_size: .; v_call: TRBV7-9; cdr3_nt: TGTGCCAGCACACCGTTCCGAGGAGGCTTCTATGGCTACACCTTC; cdr3_aa: CASTPFRGGFYGYTF
j_call: TRBJ1-6; d_call: TRBD1; clone_size: .; v_call: TRBV6-1; cdr3_nt: TGTGCCAGCAGCGAAGGGACAGGGGATGCGTTGAATTCACCCCTCCACTTT; cdr3_aa: CASSEGTGDALNSPLHF
j_call: TRBJ2-1; d_call: .; clone_size: once; v_call: TRBV28; cdr3_nt: TGTGCCAGCAGCGGAATAGGACAGTACGCTGAGCAGTTCTTC; cdr3_aa: CASSGIGQYAEQFF
j_call: TRBJ2-7; d_call: .; clone_size: .; v_call: TRBV7-9; cdr3_nt: TGTGCCAGCAGCTCCAGGCCAATTGACAGTACATACGAGCAGTACTTC; cdr3_aa: CASSSRPIDSTYEQYF
j_call: TRBJ1-1; d_call: .; clone_size: .; v_call: TRBV19; cdr3_nt: TGTGCCAGTAGTAGTTGGGCCTACACTGAAGCTTTCTTT; cdr3_aa: CASSSWAYTEAFF
j_call: TRBJ1-2; d_call: .; clone_size: .; v_call: TRBV10-3; cdr3_nt: TGTGCCATCAGTGAGTCGTCCAGGGACTATGGCTACACCTTC; cdr3_aa: CAISESSRDYGYTF
j_call: TRBJ2-7; d_call: .; clone_size: .; v_call: TRBV6-1; cdr3_nt: TGTGCCAGCAGTGAAGCTGTCCTCAGTTACGAGCAGTACTTC; cdr3_aa: CASSEAVLSYEQYF
j_call: TRBJ2-7; d_call: .; clone_size: .; v_call: TRBV6-1; cdr3_nt: TGTGCCAGCCTGGGACTCTCCTACGAGCAGTACTTC; cdr3_aa: CASLGLSYEQYF
j_call: TRBJ1-1; d_call: .; clone_size: .; v_call: TRBV5-1; cdr3_nt: TGCGCCAGCAGCCCCGGGGGCCGGGGGGCGGCTGAAGCTTTCTTT; cdr3_aa: CASSPGGRGAAEAFF
j_call: TRBJ1-1; d_call: .; clone_size: .; v_call: TRBV6-1; cdr3_nt: TGTGCCAGCACCCTATCCCGGGACACTGAAGCTTTCTTT; cdr3_aa: CASTLSRDTEAFF
j_call: TRBJ2-1; d_call: .; clone_size: once; v_call: TRBV5-1; cdr3_nt: TGCGCCAGCAGGGGCCCACCGAAGGATGAGCAGTTCTTC; cdr3_aa: CASRGPPKDEQFF
j_call: TRBJ2-1; d_call: .; clone_size: .; v_call: TRBV27; cdr3_nt: TGTGCCAGCAGTCCCACAGCCTACAATGAGCAGTTCTTC; cdr3_aa: CASSPTAYNEQFF
j_call: TRBJ2-1; d_call: .; clone_size: .; v_call: TRBV27; cdr3_nt: TGTGCCAGCAGTCATTCTAGCTCCCGCAATGAGCAGTTCTTC; cdr3_aa: CASSHSSSRNEQFF
j_call: TRBJ2-1; d_call: TRBD2; clone_size: .; v_call: TRBV15; cdr3_nt: TGTGCCACCAGCGCAACGACTAGCGGCTTATACAATGAGCAGTTCTTC; cdr3_aa: CATSATTSGLYNEQFF
j_call: TRBJ1-5; d_call: TRBD1; clone_size: few; v_call: TRBV10-3; cdr3_nt: TGTGCCATCAGGGACAGGGACGGTGGAGGCAATCAGCCCCAGCATTTT; cdr3_aa: CAIRDRDGGGNQPQHF
j_call: TRBJ2-5; d_call: .; clone_size: .; v_call: TRBV7-2; cdr3_nt: TGTGCCAGCAGCTTAGCTTTGCGGCCTCAAGAGACCCAGTACTTC; cdr3_aa: CASSLALRPQETQYF